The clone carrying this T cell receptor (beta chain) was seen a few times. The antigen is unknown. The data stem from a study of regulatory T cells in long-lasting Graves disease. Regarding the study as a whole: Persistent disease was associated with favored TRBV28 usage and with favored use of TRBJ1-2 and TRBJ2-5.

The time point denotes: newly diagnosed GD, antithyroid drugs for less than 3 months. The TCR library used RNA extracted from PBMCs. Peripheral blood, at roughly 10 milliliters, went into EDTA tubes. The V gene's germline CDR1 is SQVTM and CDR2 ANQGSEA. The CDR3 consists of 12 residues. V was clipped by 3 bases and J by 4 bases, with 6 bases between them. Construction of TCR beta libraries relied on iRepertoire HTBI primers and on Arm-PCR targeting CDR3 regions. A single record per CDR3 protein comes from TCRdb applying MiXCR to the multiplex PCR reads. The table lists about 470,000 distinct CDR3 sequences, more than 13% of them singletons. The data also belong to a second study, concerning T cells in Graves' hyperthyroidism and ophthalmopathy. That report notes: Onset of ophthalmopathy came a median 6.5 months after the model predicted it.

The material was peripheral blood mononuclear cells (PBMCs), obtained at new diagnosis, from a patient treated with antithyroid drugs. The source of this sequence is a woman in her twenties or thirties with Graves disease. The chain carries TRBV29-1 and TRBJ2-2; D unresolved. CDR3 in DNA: TGCAGCGTTGACTCCCGCACCGGGGAGCTGTTTTTT. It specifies CSVDSRTGELFF.